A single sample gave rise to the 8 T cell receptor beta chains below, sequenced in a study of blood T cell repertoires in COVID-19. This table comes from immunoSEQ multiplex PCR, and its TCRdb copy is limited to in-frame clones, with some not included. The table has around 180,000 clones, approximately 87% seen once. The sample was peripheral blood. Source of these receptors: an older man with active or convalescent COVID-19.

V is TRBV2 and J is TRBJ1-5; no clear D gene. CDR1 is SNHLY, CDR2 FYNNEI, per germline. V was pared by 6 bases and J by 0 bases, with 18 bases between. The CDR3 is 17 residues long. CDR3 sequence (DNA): TGTGCCAGCAGCGCCACAAGAGGGCAGAATAGCAATCAGCCCCAGCATTTT. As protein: CASSATRGQNSNQPQHF.

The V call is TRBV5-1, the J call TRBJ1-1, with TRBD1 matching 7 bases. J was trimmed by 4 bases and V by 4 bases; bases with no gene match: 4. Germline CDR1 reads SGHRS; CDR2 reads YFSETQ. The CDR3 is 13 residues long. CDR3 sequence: CASSVDRATEAFF. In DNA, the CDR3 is TGCGCCAGCAGCGTAGACAGGGCCACTGAAGCTTTCTTT.

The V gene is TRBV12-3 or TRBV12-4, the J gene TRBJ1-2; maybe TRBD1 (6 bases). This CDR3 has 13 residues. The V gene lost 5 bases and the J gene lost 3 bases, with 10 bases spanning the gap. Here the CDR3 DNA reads TGTGCCAGCAGTCCACAGGGCGACTATGGCTACACCTTC. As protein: CASSPQGDYGYTF.

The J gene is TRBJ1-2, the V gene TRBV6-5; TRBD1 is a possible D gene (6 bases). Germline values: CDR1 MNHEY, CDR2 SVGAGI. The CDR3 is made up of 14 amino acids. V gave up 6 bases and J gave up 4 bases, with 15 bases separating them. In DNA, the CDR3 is TGTGCCAGCAGGCACAGGGATAGGAGCTATGGCTACACCTTC. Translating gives CASRHRDRSYGYTF.

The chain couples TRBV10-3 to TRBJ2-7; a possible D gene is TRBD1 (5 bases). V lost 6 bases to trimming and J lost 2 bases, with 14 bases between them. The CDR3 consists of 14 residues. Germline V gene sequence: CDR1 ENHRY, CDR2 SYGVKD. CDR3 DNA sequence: TGTGCCATCAGCTCAGGGCCACTTCCCTACGAGCAGTACTTC. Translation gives CAISSGPLPYEQYF.

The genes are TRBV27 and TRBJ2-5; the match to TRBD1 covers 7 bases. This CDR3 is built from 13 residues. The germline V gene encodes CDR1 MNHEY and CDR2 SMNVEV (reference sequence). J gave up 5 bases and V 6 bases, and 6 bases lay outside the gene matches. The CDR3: CASREQGRETQYF. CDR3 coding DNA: TGTGCCAGCAGGGAACAGGGGCGGGAGACCCAGTACTTC.

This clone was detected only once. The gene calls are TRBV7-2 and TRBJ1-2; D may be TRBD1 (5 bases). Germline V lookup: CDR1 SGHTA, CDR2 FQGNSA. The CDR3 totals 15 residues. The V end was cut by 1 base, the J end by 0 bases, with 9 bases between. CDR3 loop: CASSLGQTANYGYTF. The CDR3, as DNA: TGTGCCAGCAGCTTAGGACAGACAGCTAACTATGGCTACACCTTC.

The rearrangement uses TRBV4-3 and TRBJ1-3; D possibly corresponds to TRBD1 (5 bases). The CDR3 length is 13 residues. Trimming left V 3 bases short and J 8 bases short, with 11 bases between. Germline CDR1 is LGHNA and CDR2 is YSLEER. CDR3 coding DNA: TGCGCCAGCAGCCATGGAGGGGTACACACCATATATTTT. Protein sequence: CASSHGGVHTIYF.